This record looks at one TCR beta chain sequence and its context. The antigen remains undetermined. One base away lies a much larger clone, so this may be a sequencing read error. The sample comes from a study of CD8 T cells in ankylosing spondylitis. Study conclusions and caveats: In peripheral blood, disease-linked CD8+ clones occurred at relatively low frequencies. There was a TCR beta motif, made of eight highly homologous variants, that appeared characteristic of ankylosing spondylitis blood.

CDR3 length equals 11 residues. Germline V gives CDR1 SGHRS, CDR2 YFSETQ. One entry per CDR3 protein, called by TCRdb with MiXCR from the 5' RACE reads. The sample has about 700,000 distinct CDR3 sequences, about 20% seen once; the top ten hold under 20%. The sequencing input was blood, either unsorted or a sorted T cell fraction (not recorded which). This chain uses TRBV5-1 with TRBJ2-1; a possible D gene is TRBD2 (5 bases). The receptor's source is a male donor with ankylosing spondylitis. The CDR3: CAGSVRGEQFF. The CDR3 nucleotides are TGCGCCGGCAGCGTACGGGGTGAGCAGTTCTTC.